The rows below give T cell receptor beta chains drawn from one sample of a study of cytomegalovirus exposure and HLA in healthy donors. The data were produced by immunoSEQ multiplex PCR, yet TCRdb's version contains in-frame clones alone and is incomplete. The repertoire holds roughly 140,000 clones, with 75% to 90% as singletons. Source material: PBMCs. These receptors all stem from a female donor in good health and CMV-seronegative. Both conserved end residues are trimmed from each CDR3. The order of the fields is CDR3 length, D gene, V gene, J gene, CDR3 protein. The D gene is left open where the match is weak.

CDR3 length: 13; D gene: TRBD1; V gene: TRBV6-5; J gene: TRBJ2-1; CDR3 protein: ASSYAGTGWDEQF
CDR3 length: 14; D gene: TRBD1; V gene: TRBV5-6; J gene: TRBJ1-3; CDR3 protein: ASSSRDRGSGNTIY
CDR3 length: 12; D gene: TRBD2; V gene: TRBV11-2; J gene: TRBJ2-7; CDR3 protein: ASSSLAGDNEQY
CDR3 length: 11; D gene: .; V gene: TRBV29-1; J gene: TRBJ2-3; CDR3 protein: SAVESPLDTQY
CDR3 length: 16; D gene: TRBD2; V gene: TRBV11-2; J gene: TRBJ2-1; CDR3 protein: ASSPWTSGASSYNEQF
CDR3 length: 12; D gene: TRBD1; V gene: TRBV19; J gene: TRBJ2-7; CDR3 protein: ASSPGQRVYEQY
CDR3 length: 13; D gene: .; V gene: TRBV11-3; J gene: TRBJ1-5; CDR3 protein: ASSRTRYSNQPQH
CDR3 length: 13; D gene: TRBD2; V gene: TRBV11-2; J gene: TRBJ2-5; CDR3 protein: ASSFSGAYKETQY
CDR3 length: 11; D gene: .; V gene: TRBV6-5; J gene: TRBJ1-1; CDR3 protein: ASSYSLETEAF
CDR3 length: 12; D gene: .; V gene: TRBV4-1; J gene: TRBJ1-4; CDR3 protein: ASSAYGSNEKLF
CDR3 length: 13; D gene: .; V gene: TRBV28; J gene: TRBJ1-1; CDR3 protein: ASSPPLGPRTEAF